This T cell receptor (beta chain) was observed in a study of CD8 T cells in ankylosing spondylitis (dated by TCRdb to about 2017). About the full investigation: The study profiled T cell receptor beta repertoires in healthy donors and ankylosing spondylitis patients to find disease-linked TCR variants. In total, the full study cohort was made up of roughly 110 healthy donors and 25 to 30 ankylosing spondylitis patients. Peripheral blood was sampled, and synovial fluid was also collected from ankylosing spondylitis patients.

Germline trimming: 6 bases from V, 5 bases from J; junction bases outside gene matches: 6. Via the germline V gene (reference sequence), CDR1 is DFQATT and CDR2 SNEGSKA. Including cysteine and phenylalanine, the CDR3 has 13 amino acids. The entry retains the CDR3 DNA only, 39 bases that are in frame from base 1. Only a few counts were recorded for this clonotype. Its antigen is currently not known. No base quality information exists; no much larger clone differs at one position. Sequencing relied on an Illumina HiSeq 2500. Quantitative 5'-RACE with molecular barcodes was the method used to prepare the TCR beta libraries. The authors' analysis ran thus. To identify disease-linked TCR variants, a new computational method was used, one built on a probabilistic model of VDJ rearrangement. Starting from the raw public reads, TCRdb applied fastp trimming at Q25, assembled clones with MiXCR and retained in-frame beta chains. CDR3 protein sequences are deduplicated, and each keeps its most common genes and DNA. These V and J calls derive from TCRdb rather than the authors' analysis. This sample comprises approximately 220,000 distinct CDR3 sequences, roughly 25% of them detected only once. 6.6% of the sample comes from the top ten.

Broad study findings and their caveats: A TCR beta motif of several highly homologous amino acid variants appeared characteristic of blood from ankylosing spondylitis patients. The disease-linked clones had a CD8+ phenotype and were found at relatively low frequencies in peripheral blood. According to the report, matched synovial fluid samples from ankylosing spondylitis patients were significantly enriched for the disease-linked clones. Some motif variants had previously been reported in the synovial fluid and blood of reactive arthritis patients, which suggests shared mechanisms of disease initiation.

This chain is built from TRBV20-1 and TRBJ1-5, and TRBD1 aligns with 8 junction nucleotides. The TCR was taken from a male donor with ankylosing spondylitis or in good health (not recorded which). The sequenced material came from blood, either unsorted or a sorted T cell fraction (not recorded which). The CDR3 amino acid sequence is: CSASGTGHQPQHF. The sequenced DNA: TGCAGTGCGTCCGGGACAGGTCATCAGCCCCAGCATTTT.